This TCR beta chain was documented in a study of blood T cell repertoires in COVID-19. The CDR3 runs 14 residues. V lost 4 bases and J lost 9, with 15 bases in between. Germline V lookup: CDR1 KGHDR, CDR2 SFDVKD. Two negative PCRs, clearance, or symptom resolution characterized the recovered Cohort 3 donors. The count of this clone is one. Assay: immunoSEQ multiplex PCR; the TCRdb copy retains only in-frame clones and omits some. Of some 160,000 clones in the sample, approximately 90% were seen once. The sequencing sample was made of PBMCs or T cells enriched from blood (not recorded which). The clonotype was recovered from a woman aged 45-65 years who had recovered from COVID-19. This chain joins TRBV24-1 and TRBJ1-5; D is possibly TRBD1 (6 bases). For the CDR3, the DNA is TGTGCCACCAGTGACAGGACAGTTCGCGGGCCCCAGCATTTT. It encodes CATSDRTVRGPQHF.